The clone carrying this T cell receptor (beta chain) appeared a single time. Some clones are missing from TCRdb's copy, which holds only in-frame ones; the method was immunoSEQ multiplex PCR. The sample lists about 72,000 clones; 92% were seen once. The source of the sample is a study of technical replicates of blood from several donors. Material: T cells isolated from PBMCs. The sequence derives from a human donor in good health.

CDR3 DNA sequence: TGCGCCAGCAGCCAAGAAGCGGCAACTAATGAAAAACTGTTTTTT. Its translation: CASSQEAATNEKLFF. V and J are TRBV4-1 and TRBJ1-4, with D uncertain. Trimming removed 0 bases at V and 0 bases at J, with 5 bases between. Germline assignment: CDR1 MGHRA and CDR2 YSYEKL. The CDR3 is 15 amino acids.